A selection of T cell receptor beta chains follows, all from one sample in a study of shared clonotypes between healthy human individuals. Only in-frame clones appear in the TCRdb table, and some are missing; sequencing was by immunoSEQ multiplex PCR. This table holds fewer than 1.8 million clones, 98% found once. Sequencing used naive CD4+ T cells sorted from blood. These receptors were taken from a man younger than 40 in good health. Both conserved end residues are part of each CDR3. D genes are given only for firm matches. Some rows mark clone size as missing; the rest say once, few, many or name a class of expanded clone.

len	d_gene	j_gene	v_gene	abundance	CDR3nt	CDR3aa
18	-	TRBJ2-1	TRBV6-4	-	TGTGCCAGCAGGTTTTTCCCCGGGGGACGGAGGGGGTACAATGAGCAGTTCTTC	CASRFFPGGRRGYNEQFF
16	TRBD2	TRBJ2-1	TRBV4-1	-	TGCGCCAGCAGCAAAGCGCTAGCGGGAGTTAAAAATGAGCAGTTCTTC	CASSKALAGVKNEQFF
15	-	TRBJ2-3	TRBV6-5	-	TGTGCCAGCAGTTACGGGGCGTCCAGCACAGATACGCAGTATTTT	CASSYGASSTDTQYF
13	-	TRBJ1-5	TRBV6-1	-	TGTGCCAGCACCGGACAGTCGGATCAGCCCCAGCATTTT	CASTGQSDQPQHF
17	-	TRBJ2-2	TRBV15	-	TGTGCCACCAGCGCCCGGGTGAGGGGATTGAACACCGGGGAGCTGTTTTTT	CATSARVRGLNTGELFF
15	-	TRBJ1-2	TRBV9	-	TGTGCCAGCAGCTTAGAGGGGAAGAACTCGGGCGGCTACACCTTC	CASSLEGKNSGGYTF
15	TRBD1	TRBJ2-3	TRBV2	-	TGTGCCAGCAGTGCGGGCAGGGGGAGACCAGATACGCAGTATTTT	CASSAGRGRPDTQYF
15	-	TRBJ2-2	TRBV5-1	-	TGCGCCAGCAGCTTGGCCGGACTAAACACCGGGGAGCTGTTTTTT	CASSLAGLNTGELFF
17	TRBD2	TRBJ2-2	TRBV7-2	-	TGTGCCAGCAGCCCCTTACTAGCGGGAGATGTTGTCGGGGAGCTGTTTTTT	CASSPLLAGDVVGELFF
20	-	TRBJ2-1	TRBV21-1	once	TGTGCCAGCAGCTTTATCGCCGGGCCCAGGGAGTTTGCGTCCTACAATGAGCAGTTCTTC	CASSFIAGPREFASYNEQFF
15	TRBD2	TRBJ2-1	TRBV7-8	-	TGTGCCAGCAGCCACCAGGGACTAGCGGGCAATGAGCAGTTCTTC	CASSHQGLAGNEQFF
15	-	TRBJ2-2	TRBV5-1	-	TGCGCCAGCAGCTTGGCTCAAAGCAACACCGGGGAGCTGTTTTTT	CASSLAQSNTGELFF
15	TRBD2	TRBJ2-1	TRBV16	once	TGTGCCAGCGGCACTAGCGGGAGTCGGTCGGGTGAGCAGTTCTTC	CASGTSGSRSGEQFF
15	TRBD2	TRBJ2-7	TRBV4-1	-	TGCGCCAGCAGCCAAGAAGCGGGACCAGGTTACGAGCAGTACTTC	CASSQEAGPGYEQYF
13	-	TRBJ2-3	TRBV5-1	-	TGCGCCAGCAGGCGGGGATCCACAGATACGCAGTATTTT	CASRRGSTDTQYF
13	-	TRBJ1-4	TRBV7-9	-	TGTGCCAGCAGCCCCCGCAGTAGGGAAAAACTGTTTTTT	CASSPRSREKLFF